This T cell receptor (beta chain) was identified during a study of T cell repertoires in cytomegalovirus infection. Study-wide results and caveats: CMV-specific HLA-C-restricted TCR beta clonotypes dominated the ex vivo response.

TCRdb called the reads again in MiXCR, with one record for every CDR3 protein. The repertoire includes tens of thousands of distinct CDR3 sequences, around half of them detected once, and more than 80% sits in the top ten. This clonotype was observed a few times. Its antigen is undetermined. Trimming removed 3 bases from V and 4 bases from J, with 3 bases in between. CDR3 length equals 12 residues. Per germline, CDR1 MDHEN and CDR2 SYDVKM. Sample: CD8+ T cells from cultured PBMCs, taken from culture after CMV antigen stimulation. V is TRBV28 and J is TRBJ2-2; D is unclear. The receptor was isolated from a human donor in good health (CMV status not recorded). Some clones in this sample may be carry-over from other donors' samples. CDR3 coding DNA: TGTGCCAGCAGTTTTGTCACCGGGGAGCTGTTTTTT. It is translated as CASSFVTGELFF.